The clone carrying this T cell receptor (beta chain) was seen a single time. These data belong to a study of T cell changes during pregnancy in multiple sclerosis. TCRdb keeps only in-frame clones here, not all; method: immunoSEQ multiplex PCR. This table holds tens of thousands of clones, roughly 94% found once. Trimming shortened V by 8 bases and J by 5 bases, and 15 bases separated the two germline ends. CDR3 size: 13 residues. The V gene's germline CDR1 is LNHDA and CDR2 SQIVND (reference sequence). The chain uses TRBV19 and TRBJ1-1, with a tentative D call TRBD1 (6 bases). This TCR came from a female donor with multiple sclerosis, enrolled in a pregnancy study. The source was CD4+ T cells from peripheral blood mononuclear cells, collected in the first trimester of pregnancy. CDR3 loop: CASDHRGATEAFF. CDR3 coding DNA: TGTGCCAGTGACCATCGGGGGGCTACTGAAGCTTTCTTT.